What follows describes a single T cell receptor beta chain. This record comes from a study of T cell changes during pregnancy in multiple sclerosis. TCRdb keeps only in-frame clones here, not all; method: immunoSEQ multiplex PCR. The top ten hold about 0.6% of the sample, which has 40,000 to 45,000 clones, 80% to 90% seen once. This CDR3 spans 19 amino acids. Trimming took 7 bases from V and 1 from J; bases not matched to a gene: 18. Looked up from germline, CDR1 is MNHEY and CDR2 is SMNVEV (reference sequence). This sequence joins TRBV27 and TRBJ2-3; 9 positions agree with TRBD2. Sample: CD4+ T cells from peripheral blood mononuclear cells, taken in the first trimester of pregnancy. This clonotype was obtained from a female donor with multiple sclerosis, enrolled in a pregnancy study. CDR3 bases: TGTGCCAGCACCCCTTCCGGGCTAGCGGGAATGTTCGGCACAGATACGCAGTATTTT. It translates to CASTPSGLAGMFGTDTQYF.